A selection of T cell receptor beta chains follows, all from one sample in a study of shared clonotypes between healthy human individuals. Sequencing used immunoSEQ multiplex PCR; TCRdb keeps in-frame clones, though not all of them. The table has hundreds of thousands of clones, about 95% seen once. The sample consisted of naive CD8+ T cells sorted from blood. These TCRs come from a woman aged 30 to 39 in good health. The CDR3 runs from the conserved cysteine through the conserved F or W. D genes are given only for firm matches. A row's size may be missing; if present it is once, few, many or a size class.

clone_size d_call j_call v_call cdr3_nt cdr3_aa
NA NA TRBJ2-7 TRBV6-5 TGTGCCAGCAGTTACCACCCTGGGCCCTACGAGCAGTACTTC CASSYHPGPYEQYF
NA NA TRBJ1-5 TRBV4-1 TGCGCCAGCAGCCACGCCGCAGTGGATAGCAATCAGCCCCAGCATTTT CASSHAAVDSNQPQHF
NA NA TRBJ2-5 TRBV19 TGTGCCAGTCGGGGGGCGTCTTCAGAGACCCAGTACTTC CASRGASSETQYF
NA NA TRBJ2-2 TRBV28 TGTGCCAGCGCATACACCGGGGAGCTGTTTTTT CASAYTGELFF
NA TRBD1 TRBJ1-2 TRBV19 TGTGCCAGTAGTATATCCGGGACAGGGATAAACTATGGCTACACCTTC CASSISGTGINYGYTF
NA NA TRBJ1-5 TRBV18 TGTGCCAGCTCACTCGGTTCAGGGGGCAATCAGCCCCAGCATTTT CASSLGSGGNQPQHF
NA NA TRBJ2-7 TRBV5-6 TGTGCCAGCAGCGCGATACCGGGGCCCTACGAGCAGTACTTC CASSAIPGPYEQYF
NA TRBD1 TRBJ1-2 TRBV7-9 TGTGCCAGCAGCCCCTGGGACAGGGGGGGCTACACCTTC CASSPWDRGGYTF
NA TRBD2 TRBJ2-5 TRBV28 TGTGCCAGCAGTTTAGTAGCGGGAGGGAAAGAGACCCAGTACTTC CASSLVAGGKETQYF
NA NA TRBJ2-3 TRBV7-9 TGTGCCAGCAGATCCCAGACGGAGACAGATACGCAGTATTTT CASRSQTETDTQYF
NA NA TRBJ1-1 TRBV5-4 TGTGCCAGCAGCTTAACCGGGACCGGGGGCACTGAAGCTTTCTTT CASSLTGTGGTEAFF
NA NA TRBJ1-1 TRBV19 TGTGCCAGTAGTATTCGGGGGGGCGGTGAAGCTTTCTTT CASSIRGGGEAFF
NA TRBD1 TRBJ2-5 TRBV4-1 TGCGCCAGCAGTTTCCGCCTCATGGACAGGGGGGAGACCCAGTACTTC CASSFRLMDRGETQYF
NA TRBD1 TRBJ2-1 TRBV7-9 TGTGCCAGCAGCTTCTCACAGGGGGCGGTGAATGAGCAGTTCTTC CASSFSQGAVNEQFF
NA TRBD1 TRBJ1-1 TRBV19 TGTGCCAGTAGTATGGGGTGGGGACAGTTGAACACTGAAGCTTTCTTT CASSMGWGQLNTEAFF
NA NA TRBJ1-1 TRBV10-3 TGTGCCACCCGAGGACTCCGGGGGGACACTGAAGCTTTCTTT CATRGLRGDTEAFF
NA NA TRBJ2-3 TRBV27 TGTGCCAGCAGTCCCCTGGGTGGAGGCACAGATACGCAGTATTTT CASSPLGGGTDTQYF
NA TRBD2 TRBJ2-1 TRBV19 TGTGCCAGTAGTACCCTAACTCTACTAGCGGGAGGCTACAATGAGCAGTTCTTC CASSTLTLLAGGYNEQFF
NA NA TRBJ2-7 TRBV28 TGTGCCAGCAGTACCTCCGGGACTCACTACGAGCAGTACTTC CASSTSGTHYEQYF
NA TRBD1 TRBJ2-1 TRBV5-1 TGCGCCAGCAGCTCCCGGGACAGGGGAATCAATGAGCAGTTCTTC CASSSRDRGINEQFF
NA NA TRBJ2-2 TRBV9 TGTGCCAGCAGCGTAGGAGCGGCCGCGGAGCTGTTTTTT CASSVGAAAELFF
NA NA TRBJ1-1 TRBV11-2 TGTGCCAGCAGCCCGGAGGTGGGGGACACTGAAGCTTTCTTT CASSPEVGDTEAFF
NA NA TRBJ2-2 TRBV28 TGTGCCAGCAGTTTAGCGTACACCGGGGAGCTGTTTTTT CASSLAYTGELFF
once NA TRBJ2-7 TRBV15 TGTGCCACCAGCAGAGAGGGCGCGAGTGGCGAGCAGTACTTC CATSREGASGEQYF
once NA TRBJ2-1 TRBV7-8 TGTGCCAGCAGCCCAGACAATGAGCAGTTCTTC CASSPDNEQFF
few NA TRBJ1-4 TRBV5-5 TGTGCCAGCAGCCCTATTCCCGCCGGGGGGTCGAATGAAAAACTGTTTTTT CASSPIPAGGSNEKLFF
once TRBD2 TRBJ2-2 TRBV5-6 TGTGCCAGCAGCTTGGTCCTAGCGGGAGGCCACACCGGGGAGCTGTTTTTT CASSLVLAGGHTGELFF
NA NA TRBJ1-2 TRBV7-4 TGTGCCAGCAGCCGGCCGATTTCAGCTCGAAAGACCTATCGAAAGACCTATGGCTACACCTTC CASSRPISARKTYRKTYGYTF
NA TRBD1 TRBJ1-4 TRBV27 TGTGCCAGCAGTTCGTGGCAGGGGGCACATCATGAAAAACTGTTTTTT CASSSWQGAHHEKLFF
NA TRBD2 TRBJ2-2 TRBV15 TGTGCCACCAGCAGACTAGCGGGAAGGAACACCGGGGAGCTGTTTTTT CATSRLAGRNTGELFF
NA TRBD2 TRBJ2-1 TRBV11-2 TGTGCCAGCAGCATTATAGCGGGAAAGGAGTTCTTC CASSIIAGKEFF
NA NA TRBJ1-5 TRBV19 TGTGCCAGTATCAATCCAGGGGTTGGGCAGCCCCAGCATTTT CASINPGVGQPQHF
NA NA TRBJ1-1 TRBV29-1 TGCAGCGTTGTCGGACACGGCGATAGAAGGGACACTGAAGCTTTCTTT CSVVGHGDRRDTEAFF
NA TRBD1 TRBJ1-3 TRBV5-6 TGTGCCAGCAGCTTTGGGACAGTCTCTGGAAACACCATATATTTT CASSFGTVSGNTIYF
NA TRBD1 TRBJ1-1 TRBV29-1 TGCAGCGTTGTGTGGGACAGGAACACTGAAGCTTTCTTT CSVVWDRNTEAFF
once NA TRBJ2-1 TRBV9 TGTGCCAGCAGCGTCGGATTGGGTTACAATGAGCAGTTCTTC CASSVGLGYNEQFF
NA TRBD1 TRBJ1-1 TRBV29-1 TGCAGCGTCCAGTGGGGGGACAGGGCCACTGAAGCTTTCTTT CSVQWGDRATEAFF
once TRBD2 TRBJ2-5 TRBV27 TGTGCCAGCAGTAGATTTAGACCCTTCGCGGGACTAGCAGAAGAGACCCAGTACTTC CASSRFRPFAGLAEETQYF
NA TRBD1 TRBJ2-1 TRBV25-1 TGTGCCAGCAGTACCTACAGGGGGCCCCCCCACAATGAGCAGTTCTTC CASSTYRGPPHNEQFF
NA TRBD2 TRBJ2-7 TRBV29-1 TGCAGCGTTGATGTTGGGAGGGGTCCCTACGAGCAGTACTTC CSVDVGRGPYEQYF
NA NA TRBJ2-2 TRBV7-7 TGTGCCAGCAGCGATCCCGGTGCGACCGGGGAGCTGTTTTTT CASSDPGATGELFF
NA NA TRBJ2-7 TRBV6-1 TGTGCCAGCAGTGAATGGATCTCGGGGAGCTCCTACGAGCAGTACTTC CASSEWISGSSYEQYF
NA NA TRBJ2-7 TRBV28 TGTGCCAGCAGTCCGGGGCCCTTCTACGAGCAGTACTTC CASSPGPFYEQYF
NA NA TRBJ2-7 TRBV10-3 TGTGCCATCAGTGAAGACAGGAGCGTCTACGAGCAGTACTTC CAISEDRSVYEQYF
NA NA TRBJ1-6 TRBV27 TGTGCCAGCAGGGACTGGGGACTCAATTCACCCCTCCACTTT CASRDWGLNSPLHF
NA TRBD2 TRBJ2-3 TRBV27 TGTGCCAGCAGGGGACTAGCGGGAGTCACAGATACGCAGTATTTT CASRGLAGVTDTQYF
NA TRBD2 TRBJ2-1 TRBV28 TGTGCCAGCACCAAGGGGCCTAGCGGAACGTCCCTATACAATGAGCAGTTCTTC CASTKGPSGTSLYNEQFF
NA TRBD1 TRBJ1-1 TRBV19 TGTGCCAGTAGTGCGGGACAGCCTTACACTGAAGCTTTCTTT CASSAGQPYTEAFF
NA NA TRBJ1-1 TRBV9 TGTGCCAGCAGCGTAGGGGGGGATTTGAACACTGAAGCTTTCTTT CASSVGGDLNTEAFF
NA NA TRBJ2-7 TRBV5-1 TGCGCCAGCAGCTTGGCCTGGGCGTATGAGCAGTACTTC CASSLAWAYEQYF
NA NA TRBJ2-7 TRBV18 TGTGCCAGCTCACCTACACAGGGCTACGAGCAGTACTTC CASSPTQGYEQYF
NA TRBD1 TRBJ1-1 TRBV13 TGTGCCAGCAGCTTCAATCAGGGGGACACTGAAGCTTTCTTT CASSFNQGDTEAFF
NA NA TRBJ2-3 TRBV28 TGTGCCAGCAGTTTGGGGCGGGACACAGATACGCAGTATTTT CASSLGRDTDTQYF
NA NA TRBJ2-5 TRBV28 TGTGCCAGCAGTACTCCCGCTCGACCACTGGGGGAGACCCAGTACTTC CASSTPARPLGETQYF